These 28 T cell receptor beta chains came from one sample sequenced in a study of blood T cell repertoires in COVID-19. The data were produced by immunoSEQ multiplex PCR, yet TCRdb's version contains in-frame clones alone and is incomplete. The sample comprises roughly 330,000 clones, around four fifths of which are singletons, and about 1.2% rests with the top ten. Sequenced input: peripheral blood. These receptors were taken from a woman aged 45-59 years with acute or convalescent COVID-19.

This clone has only one observation. The chain couples TRBV18 to TRBJ2-1; perhaps TRBD1 as D (5 bases). The CDR3 has 14 amino acids. The V end lost 6 bases, the J end lost 8 bases, and 17 bases lay between the germline ends. Per the germline V gene, CDR1 is KGHSH and CDR2 is LQKENI. The chain's CDR3 is CASSTSTREHEQFF. The CDR3 DNA reads TGTGCCAGCTCCACCTCGACCAGGGAACATGAGCAGTTCTTC.

V usage is TRBV29-1 and J usage is TRBJ2-7; 11 bases agree with TRBD1. Looked up from germline, CDR1 is SQVTM and CDR2 is ANQGSEA. The CDR3 has 14 amino acids. Trimming at V came to 8 bases and at J to 5 bases, leaving 11 bases not matched to a gene. CDR3 sequence reads: CSFVPGQGVNEQYF. Here the CDR3 DNA reads TGCAGCTTTGTCCCGGGACAGGGGGTGAACGAGCAGTACTTC.

The V and J genes are TRBV5-1 and TRBJ1-5, with TRBD1 as a possible D gene (6 bases). V lost 4 bases, J lost 3 bases, and 14 bases lay in between. Germline V gives CDR1 SGHRS, CDR2 YFSETQ. This CDR3 contains 15 residues. CDR3 loop: CASSATGNDNQPQHF. CDR3 DNA sequence: TGCGCCAGCAGCGCCACAGGGAATGACAATCAGCCCCAGCATTTT.

A single count supports this clone. The chain employs TRBV28 and TRBJ2-1, with 8 bases lining up with TRBD2. Trimming took 3 bases from V and 8 from J; bases not matched to a gene: 3. Germline values: CDR1 MDHEN, CDR2 SYDVKM. CDR3 length: 13 residues. This chain's CDR3 is CASSFGTSDEQFF. For the CDR3, the DNA is TGTGCCAGCAGTTTCGGGACTAGTGATGAGCAGTTCTTC.

Only one count was recorded for this clone. The CDR3 nucleotides are TGTGCCAGCAGCTATACAGGGGTCCTCTATGGCTACACCTTC. As protein: CASSYTGVLYGYTF. The chain recombines TRBV5-4 with TRBJ1-2, with 7 nucleotides matching TRBD1. After removal of 3 bases from V and 4 bases from J, the junction contained 6 bases not matched to a gene. This CDR3 is built from 14 residues. Germline V gene data show CDR1 as SGHNT and CDR2 as YYREEE (reference sequence).

V gene TRBV11-2 combines with J gene TRBJ1-2, with D unclear. Trimming removed 0 bases at V and 4 bases at J, with 6 bases between. CDR1 and CDR2 (germline): SGHAT, FQNNGV. The CDR3 spans 13 residues. The CDR3 region is CASSLEARYGYTF. Written as DNA, the CDR3 is TGTGCCAGCAGCTTAGAGGCCCGCTATGGCTACACCTTC.

As for this clone: Germline and junction disagree at one end, which may indicate a read error. DNA for the CDR3: TGTGCCTGGCGTGTAACAGGGAACACTGAAGCTTTCTTT. Its translation is CAWRVTGNTEAFF. The chain is built from TRBV30 and TRBJ1-1; D might be TRBD1 (5 bases). Germline CDR1 and CDR2: GTSNPN and SVGIG (reference sequence). The CDR3 spans 13 residues.

This chain connects TRBV7-9 to TRBJ2-3, with 7 bases identical to TRBD1. The junction had 5 bases not matched to a gene; V was cut back by 3 bases and J by 2 bases. The CDR3 runs to 15 residues. Germline V lookup: CDR1 SEHNR, CDR2 FQNEAQ (reference sequence). The CDR3 sequence: CASSLWDSLTDTQYF. The CDR3 nucleotides read TGTGCCAGCAGCTTGTGGGACAGCCTCACAGATACGCAGTATTTT.

The table lists this clone with a count of one. The chain couples TRBV5-1 to TRBJ2-5, with 8 bases identical to TRBD1. CDR1 is SGHRS, CDR2 YFSETQ, per germline. The junction had 6 bases not matched to a gene; V was cut back by 1 base and J by 4 bases. CDR3 size: 15 residues. CDR3 nucleotide sequence: TGCGCCAGCAGCTTGACCGGACAGGGTGGAGAGACCCAGTACTTC. It specifies CASSLTGQGGETQYF.

This clone showed up just a few times. This chain joins TRBV7-6 and TRBJ1-1; no clear D gene. This CDR3 has 17 residues. Germline CDR1 reads SGHVS; CDR2 reads FNYEAQ. V was clipped by 1 base and J by 4 bases, with 19 bases between them. The CDR3 coding sequence is TGTGCCAGCAGCTTAGGGCGAGACCGAGGACTCGTCACTGAAGCTTTCTTT. As protein: CASSLGRDRGLVTEAFF.

The genes are TRBV11-3 and TRBJ2-7; 16 nucleotides agree with TRBD2. This CDR3 contains 18 residues. V dropped 5 bases and J dropped 6; count of bases not matched to a gene: 13. CDR1 is SGHNT, CDR2 YENEEA, per germline. CDR3 protein: CASSQTLGTSGGALEQYV. For the CDR3, the DNA is TGTGCCAGCAGCCAAACCCTTGGGACTAGCGGGGGGGCGCTCGAGCAGTACGTC.

This clone was seen a few times. As DNA, the CDR3 is TGTGCCAGCAGCTCTTCGGACACCAAAGAGACCCAGTACTTC. Its protein product is CASSSSDTKETQYF. The V gene is TRBV5-6, the J gene TRBJ2-5, with D perhaps TRBD1 (5 bases). CDR3 length: 14 amino acids. The germline CDR1 and CDR2 sequences are SGHDT and YYEEEE. V gave up 3 bases and J gave up 3 bases, with 12 bases separating them.

This clone was recorded once. DNA for the CDR3: TGCGCCAGCAGCTTGGGGACTAGCGGGAGCTACAATGAGCAGTTCTTC. Translation gives CASSLGTSGSYNEQFF. This chain joins TRBV5-1 and TRBJ2-1; TRBD2 matches 13 bases. Germline assignment: CDR1 SGHRS and CDR2 YFSETQ. J gave up 3 bases and V 0 bases, and 0 bases lay outside the gene matches. This CDR3 has 16 amino acids.

This chain links TRBV5-1 with TRBJ1-1; 8 bases map to TRBD1. The trim removed 4 bases at V and 8 bases at J, leaving 4 bases unmatched. Germline V gives CDR1 SGHRS, CDR2 YFSETQ. The CDR3 length is 12 residues. CDR3: CASSPDRAEAFF. The CDR3 bases are TGCGCCAGCAGCCCGGACAGGGCCGAAGCTTTCTTT.

A note on this clone: Other DNA sequences within the sample encode an identical CDR3. The chain carries TRBV7-2 and TRBJ2-5; D is uncertain. CDR1 is SGHTA, CDR2 FQGNSA, per germline. CDR3 length: 13 amino acids. Between the trimmed V and J ends, which lost 0 bases and 2 bases, there was a span of 4 bases. Here the CDR3 DNA reads TGTGCCAGCAGCTTAGCGCGGCAAGAGACCCAGTACTTC. It encodes CASSLARQETQYF.

The CDR3 sequence: CASKIPGTDTQYF. CDR3 in DNA: TGTGCCAGCAAGATACCAGGCACAGATACGCAGTATTTT. The rearrangement uses TRBV6-4 and TRBJ2-3; D call uncertain. Looked up from germline, CDR1 is MRHNA and CDR2 is SNTAGT. V was cut by 7 bases and J by 1 base, with 9 bases left in between. This CDR3 spans 13 amino acids.

The chain uses TRBV24-1 and TRBJ1-5; perhaps TRBD1 as D (6 bases). Germline V gene sequence: CDR1 KGHDR, CDR2 SFDVKD. This CDR3 spans 16 amino acids. V was trimmed by 1 base and J by 2 bases, leaving 11 bases between them. The CDR3 protein is CATSDFGGAGNQPQHF. The DNA of the CDR3 is TGTGCCACCAGTGATTTTGGGGGGGCAGGCAATCAGCCCCAGCATTTT.

This chain connects TRBV10-3 to TRBJ2-3, with TRBD2 matching over 9 bases. The CDR3 length is 15 residues. V lost 2 bases to trimming and J lost 13 bases; unmatched junction nucleotides: 13. Germline CDR1 is ENHRY and CDR2 is SYGVKD. The CDR3 loop is CAISEGAGGEPSEYF. The CDR3 nucleotides are TGTGCCATCAGTGAGGGGGCGGGAGGGGAGCCCTCGGAGTATTTT.

This clone was recorded only once. The chain has TRBV24-1 and TRBJ1-1, with a weak D call TRBD1 (5 bases). There are 12 residues in the CDR3. V was trimmed by 8 bases and J by 1 base, leaving 7 bases between them. Germline V gives CDR1 KGHDR, CDR2 SFDVKD. DNA for the CDR3: TGTGCCACCAAGGGGCAGAACACTGAAGCTTTCTTT. Translating gives CATKGQNTEAFF.

This chain uses TRBV6-5 with TRBJ1-1; no definite D call. V dropped 4 bases and J dropped 3 bases, with 18 bases sitting between them. This CDR3 contains 16 residues. Germline lookup yields CDR1 MNHEY and CDR2 SVGAGI. DNA for the CDR3: TGTGCCAGCAGTTTGGGCGGGATCCCTCAGGACACTGAAGCTTTCTTT. Its translation is CASSLGGIPQDTEAFF.

A single count supports this clone. The chain links TRBV4-3 to TRBJ2-1; tentatively, D is TRBD2 (6 bases). V was cut by 0 bases and J by 6 bases, with 6 bases left in between. Germline lookup yields CDR1 LGHNA and CDR2 YSLEER. This CDR3 contains 13 residues. The CDR3 DNA is TGCGCCAGCAGCCAAGAACTAGCCAATGAGCAGTTCTTC. Translated, it gives CASSQELANEQFF.

The chain combines TRBV4-3 with TRBJ2-4, with TRBD2 as a possible D gene (6 bases). The CDR3 consists of 15 residues. Germline V gene lookup returns CDR1 LGHNA and CDR2 YSLEER. The V and J ends lost 1 base and 3 bases respectively, with 10 bases between them. The CDR3 protein is CASSQGRGYKNIQYF. Written as DNA, the CDR3 is TGCGCCAGCAGCCAAGGGCGGGGTTACAAAAACATTCAGTACTTC.

The chain recombines TRBV28 with TRBJ1-3; D may be TRBD1 (5 bases). V lost 8 bases and J 0 bases, leaving 11 bases between the germline ends. CDR1 and CDR2 (germline): MDHEN, SYDVKM. The CDR3 has 14 amino acids. The CDR3 region is CASGTRLSGNTIYF. The CDR3 DNA sequence: TGTGCCAGCGGGACTAGGCTCTCTGGAAACACCATATATTTT. The full variable domain, its missing parts supplied by reference TRBV28 and TRBJ1-3, is DVKVTQSSRYLVKRTGEKVFLECVQDMDHENMFWYRQDPGLGLRLIYFSYDVKMKEKGDIPEGYSVSREKKERFSLILESASTNQTSMYLCASGTRLSGNTIYFGEGSWLTVV.

The chain links TRBV3-1 (or the pseudogene TRBV3-2) to TRBJ1-3; unclear D gene. Germline V gene sequence: CDR1 LGHDT, CDR2 YNNKEL (reference sequence). The CDR3 runs to 13 residues. V was pared by 8 bases and J by 0 bases, with 8 bases between. The CDR3 sequence is CASARVSGNTIYF. The CDR3 DNA sequence: TGTGCCAGCGCCCGGGTCTCTGGAAACACCATATATTTT.

This clone was seen just once. The rearrangement uses TRBV9 and TRBJ2-2; 8 bases match TRBD2. The length of the CDR3 is 15 residues. J was trimmed by 1 base and V by 3 bases; bases with no gene match: 2. In germline, CDR1 is SGDLS, CDR2 YYNGEE. The chain's CDR3 is CASSATSENTGELFF. CDR3 bases: TGTGCCAGCAGCGCGACTAGCGAGAACACCGGGGAGCTGTTTTTT.

This chain connects TRBV5-5 to TRBJ2-6; maybe TRBD2 (7 bases). The length of the CDR3 is 16 residues. V dropped 0 bases and J dropped 4 bases, with 11 bases sitting between them. Germline CDR1 and CDR2: SGHKS and YYEKEE (reference sequence). CDR3 in amino acids: CASSLDGGAGANVLTF. In DNA form, the CDR3 reads TGTGCCAGCAGCTTGGATGGGGGGGCCGGGGCCAACGTCCTGACTTTC.

CDR3 DNA sequence: TGCGCCAGCAGCTTGGCCCCCAGGGGGATGTTCCCCTACGAGCAGTACGTC. This sequence encodes CASSLAPRGMFPYEQYV. The chain links TRBV5-1 to TRBJ2-7; 7 bases align to TRBD1. J lost 2 bases, V lost 0 bases, and 11 bases had no gene match. Germline CDR1 and CDR2: SGHRS and YFSETQ. The CDR3 runs to 17 residues.

The rearrangement links TRBV19 to TRBJ1-4, with TRBD1 matching 9 bases. Germline CDR1 LNHDA, CDR2 SQIVND (reference sequence). This CDR3 comprises 15 residues. The trim removed 7 bases at V and 7 bases at J, leaving 10 bases unmatched. The CDR3 is CASTQTTGGGEKLFF. The CDR3 nucleotides are TGTGCCAGTACCCAAACCACAGGGGGCGGTGAAAAACTGTTTTTT.